This T cell receptor beta chain was retrieved from a study of CD8 T cells in ankylosing spondylitis (dated by TCRdb to between 2016 and 2019). Regarding the study in general: The study profiled T cell receptor beta repertoires in healthy donors and ankylosing spondylitis patients to find disease-linked TCR variants. Peripheral blood was sampled, and synovial fluid was also collected from ankylosing spondylitis patients. The full study cohort comprised 25 ankylosing spondylitis patients and over 95 healthy donors.

Overall results and qualifications from the work: A TCR beta motif of several highly homologous amino acid variants appeared characteristic of blood from ankylosing spondylitis patients. Some motif variants were previously reported in synovial fluid and blood of reactive arthritis patients, suggesting common disease-initiation mechanisms. The disease-linked clones were reported to be significantly enriched in matched synovial fluid samples from ankylosing spondylitis patients. A CD8+ phenotype was shown by the disease-linked clones, which were found at relatively low frequencies in peripheral blood.

The CDR3 numbers 14 residues from cysteine through phenylalanine. The kept DNA is CDR3 alone, 42 bases in frame from the first base. Trimming at the junction amounts to 2 bases on V and 7 bases on J, and the germline ends lie 9 bases apart. Sequencing used an Illumina HiSeq 2500. Quantitative 5'-RACE with molecular barcodes was the method used to prepare the TCR beta libraries. The original pipeline was this. A new computational method, built on a probabilistic model of VDJ rearrangement, was used to identify disease-linked TCR variants. TCRdb handled the public reads itself, with Q25 trimming in fastp and clone calling in MiXCR, and kept productive beta chains. Rows with a matching CDR3 protein are joined into one entry that keeps the most common DNA and genes. TCRdb's processing, not the authors' own work, is the source of the V and J calls. This sample comprises over 600,000 distinct CDR3 sequences, roughly 19% of them detected only once. The ten largest clones add up to approximately 18% of the sample.

Remarks on this clonotype: No antigen is known for it. Qualities for individual bases were not recorded, and no much larger clone is one base off.

The sequenced material came from blood, either unsorted or a sorted T cell fraction (not recorded which). The receptor comes from a male donor with ankylosing spondylitis. The chain is assembled from TRBV12-3 or TRBV12-4 and TRBJ1-6; confidence is insufficient to name the D gene. The bases are TGTGCCAGCAGTTTAATCGGAGGAAATTCACCCCTCCACTTT. This gives the protein CASSLIGGNSPLHF.